These T cell receptor beta chains were read from a single sample in a study of cytomegalovirus exposure and HLA in healthy donors. Sequenced by immunoSEQ multiplex PCR; TCRdb stores in-frame clones only, minus some. The sample comprises fewer than 200,000 clones, less than 80% of which are singletons, and 3.5% to 5.5% rests with the top ten. Sequencing was carried out using PBMCs. The receptors derive from a middle-aged man in good health and CMV-seronegative. The CDR3 runs from the conserved cysteine through the conserved F or W. Each record gives: V gene, CDR3 protein.

v_call: TRBV28; cdr3_aa: CASRPPPGDYGYTF
v_call: TRBV19; cdr3_aa: CASYEELNTEAFF
v_call: TRBV5-1; cdr3_aa: CASSLFGMNTEAFF
v_call: TRBV19; cdr3_aa: CASSGRGQVSNQPQHF
v_call: TRBV15; cdr3_aa: CATIDRGENTEAFF
v_call: TRBV7-9; cdr3_aa: CSSSSSRDRGYF
v_call: TRBV27; cdr3_aa: CASTTSGGLTDTQYF
v_call: TRBV23-1; cdr3_aa: CASSHLTTDNEQFF
v_call: TRBV5-4; cdr3_aa: CASSLTGANTGELFF
v_call: TRBV30; cdr3_aa: CAWRGRGLGISGELFF
v_call: TRBV19; cdr3_aa: CASRTAFNEQFF
v_call: TRBV7-3; cdr3_aa: CASSLRRLNTEAFF
v_call: TRBV6-5; cdr3_aa: CASRMGEANTEAFF
v_call: TRBV9; cdr3_aa: CASSVSDRAEYEQYF
v_call: TRBV2; cdr3_aa: CASSESPSSYNEQFF
v_call: TRBV5-1; cdr3_aa: CARSLYGRTDTQYF
v_call: TRBV4-3; cdr3_aa: CASSQDQDRGLQYF
v_call: TRBV6-5; cdr3_aa: CASCRDRSSYEQYF
v_call: TRBV5-4; cdr3_aa: CASSSGTSGDGELFF
v_call: TRBV6-1; cdr3_aa: CASRAGTANYEQYF
v_call: TRBV12-5; cdr3_aa: CASGWGQGYEQYF
v_call: TRBV4-1; cdr3_aa: CASSQDTPGQGTQYF
v_call: TRBV28; cdr3_aa: CASSFSAPTRPQHF
v_call: TRBV6-1; cdr3_aa: CASSQTYEQYF
v_call: TRBV30; cdr3_aa: CAWSSRTGGEQYF
v_call: TRBV5-4; cdr3_aa: CASSLPGQGADTQYF
v_call: TRBV10-3; cdr3_aa: CAIRGTGEAGELFF
v_call: TRBV29-1; cdr3_aa: CSVERYGFTDTQYF
v_call: TRBV5-1; cdr3_aa: CASSRGGTDTQYF
v_call: TRBV29-1; cdr3_aa: CSVERLGRNTEAFF
v_call: TRBV2; cdr3_aa: CASMTWGGTEAFF
v_call: TRBV7-9; cdr3_aa: CASSLGRSNQPQHF
v_call: TRBV2; cdr3_aa: CVSSEGTSTDTQYF
v_call: TRBV5-1; cdr3_aa: CASSLSASGGQETQYF
v_call: TRBV14; cdr3_aa: CASSTRDYYEQFF
v_call: TRBV28; cdr3_aa: CASGEGAMNTEAFF
v_call: TRBV2; cdr3_aa: CASSRDRGLFGYTF
v_call: TRBV4-3; cdr3_aa: CASSQDPGRATDTQYF
v_call: TRBV28; cdr3_aa: CASSSGIWDNTYEQYF
v_call: TRBV9; cdr3_aa: CASSVGSGSPLHF
v_call: TRBV19; cdr3_aa: CASRTDYASTDTQYF
v_call: TRBV7-9; cdr3_aa: CASNLGQPGDEQFF
v_call: TRBV4-1; cdr3_aa: CASSQEDYPTLNTEAFF
v_call: TRBV4-1; cdr3_aa: CASSQVYDRYNSPLHF
v_call: TRBV2; cdr3_aa: CASSMTVTAEAFF
v_call: TRBV19; cdr3_aa: CASSWTGAEAFF
v_call: TRBV6-1; cdr3_aa: CASSAPVTGELFF
v_call: TRBV9; cdr3_aa: CASSGPGGAAYNEQFF
v_call: TRBV6-1; cdr3_aa: CASSTGNYGYTF
v_call: TRBV30; cdr3_aa: CAWSLGQTYEQYF
v_call: TRBV14; cdr3_aa: CASSQVTLLGGDTQYF
v_call: TRBV5-8; cdr3_aa: CASSWGYVCRF
v_call: TRBV7-2; cdr3_aa: CASSLVAGGSETQYF
v_call: TRBV5-8; cdr3_aa: CASSEGQRGETQYF
v_call: TRBV6-1; cdr3_aa: CASSEGLADYEQYF
v_call: TRBV29-1; cdr3_aa: CSVAGTSRETQYF
v_call: TRBV11-2; cdr3_aa: CASSSDRVPSYEQYF
v_call: TRBV10-3; cdr3_aa: CAIGQGGAPEGYTF
v_call: TRBV7-8; cdr3_aa: CASSLAGSGANVLTF
v_call: TRBV7-2; cdr3_aa: CASSYYRDTEAFF